This TCR beta chain was retrieved from a study of shared clonotypes between healthy human individuals. This clone was detected only once. The sample has other DNA sequences that encode this CDR3 too. V lost 4 bases and J 4 bases, leaving 10 bases between the germline ends. The CDR3 is 13 residues long. Germline CDR1 SQVTM, CDR2 ANQGSEA. A CD45RA+ naive subset and a CD45RA-negative memory subset were split from CD4+ cells. On sorted subsets, replicate PCRs used roughly 190 ng DNA, or about 30,000 T cell genomes. Method: immunoSEQ multiplex PCR; TCRdb's copy keeps in-frame clones and lacks some. The table has roughly 1.4 million clones, about 98.5% seen once.

The source is a man aged 25-45 years in good health. The gene calls are TRBV29-1 and TRBJ2-2; D gene ambiguous. Sample: naive CD4+ T cells sorted from blood. The subset denotes: CD45RA+ positively selected. The CDR3 DNA reads TGCAGCGTTGCGGGCAGACTCACCGGGGAGCTGTTTTTT. This translates into CSVAGRLTGELFF.